The entry that follows covers one T cell receptor (beta chain) sequence. The record originates from a study of technical replicates of blood from a few donors. Some clones are missing from TCRdb's copy, which holds only in-frame ones; the method was immunoSEQ multiplex PCR. This sample yields tens of thousands of clones, of which 92% are seen a single time; 0.4% to 0.45% belongs to the top ten. V was clipped by 4 bases and J by 6 bases; unmatched bases: 12. The CDR3 runs 16 residues. The germline V gene encodes CDR1 SGHDT and CDR2 YYEEEE. The chain combines TRBV5-6 with TRBJ2-5, with TRBD2 matching 10 bases. This receptor was obtained from a human donor in good health. The sample taken for sequencing was T cells isolated from PBMCs. Here the CDR3 DNA reads TGTGCCAGCAGCCCACTAGCGGGACCTGGGGTTAAGACCCAGTACTTC. This gives the protein CASSPLAGPGVKTQYF.